This TCR beta chain was profiled in a study of blood T cell repertoires in COVID-19. This table comes from immunoSEQ multiplex PCR, and its TCRdb copy is limited to in-frame clones, with some not included. This table holds 240,000 or so clones, about 90% found once. Germline V lookup: CDR1 LNHDA, CDR2 SQIVND (reference sequence). The trim removed 7 bases at V and 4 bases at J, leaving 9 bases unmatched. CDR3 length: 14 amino acids. The V call is TRBV19, the J call TRBJ1-2; 7 bases match TRBD1. The sequence was collected from a woman aged 25 to 45 who had recovered from COVID-19. The specimen sequenced was peripheral blood. CDR3: CASNRITGAYGYTF. Written as DNA, the CDR3 is TGTGCCAGTAATCGAATAACAGGGGCCTATGGCTACACCTTC.